The T cell receptor beta chain under discussion was sequenced for a study of T-cell reconstitution after alpha-beta-depleted transplantation in children. Notes on the study in general: At around two months after transplant, the alpha-beta T cells were reportedly derived from several hundred expanded clones that came from non-depleted graft cells. TCRbeta diversity was high at day 60 in some patients (a result of surviving recipient T cells and thymic progenitors). T-cell counts and diversity at one year following transplant were attributed mainly to newly produced T cells.

CDR1 is SQVTM, CDR2 ANQGSEA, per germline. This CDR3 is built from 12 residues. V dropped 7 bases and J dropped 2; count of bases not matched to a gene: 0. In its sample, this clonotype was seen many times. Antigen unknown. The library targeted TCRbeta and was prepared with unique molecular identifiers. Each CDR3 protein gets one entry after TCRdb re-called the PCR reads with MiXCR. The sample holds 700,000 or so distinct CDR3 sequences; about 12% are singletons and the top ten take around 0.76%. The receptor comes from a girl aged 2-10 years with congenital amegakaryocytic thrombocytopenia, due to receive a stem cell transplant. The specimen comprised PBMCs, sampled before TCRalphabeta/CD19-depleted stem cell transplant. This chain connects TRBV29-1 to TRBJ2-1, with 9 bases matching TRBD2. This CDR3 is CSGTSAYNEQFF. DNA of the CDR3: TGCAGCGGGACTAGCGCCTACAATGAGCAGTTCTTC.